A single sample is the source of the 18 T cell receptor beta chains below, sequenced in a study of blood T cell repertoires in COVID-19. Method: immunoSEQ multiplex PCR; TCRdb's copy keeps in-frame clones and lacks some. The sample records about 69,000 clones, approximately 75% being singletons. Specimen: peripheral blood. The receptors were gathered from a human donor in a cohort sampled during active COVID-19.

The chain couples TRBV3-1 (or the pseudogene TRBV3-2) to TRBJ1-6; unclear D gene. CDR1 is LGHDT and CDR2 is YNNKEL in the germline V gene (reference sequence). The CDR3 is 15 amino acids. The V end lost 5 bases, the J end lost 7 bases, and 15 bases lay between the germline ends. The CDR3 DNA sequence: TGTGCCAGCAGCTCGCGGTCCTCCTCGAATTCACCCCTCCACTTT. Protein product: CASSSRSSSNSPLHF.

The V gene is TRBV4-1, the J gene TRBJ1-5; D is uncertain. The germline V gene encodes CDR1 MGHRA and CDR2 YSYEKL. Trimming shortened V by 0 bases and J by 2 bases, and 17 bases separated the two germline ends. The CDR3 length is 18 residues. CDR3: CASSQESGLASGNQPQHF. CDR3 in DNA: TGCGCCAGCAGCCAAGAGTCAGGCTTGGCCTCCGGCAATCAGCCCCAGCATTTT.

The chain combines TRBV28 with TRBJ2-1; D is uncertain. Trimming pared 6 bases from V and 0 bases from J, leaving 9 bases between. This CDR3 comprises 14 residues. Germline CDR1 MDHEN, CDR2 SYDVKM. The CDR3 DNA reads as TGTGCCAGCAGGGAGAAAGCCTCCTACAATGAGCAGTTCTTC. Its protein product is CASREKASYNEQFF.

The V and J genes are TRBV5-4 and TRBJ2-7, with 9 nucleotides matching TRBD2. The ends lost 1 base at V and 5 bases at J; junction bases unmatched: 10. The V gene's germline CDR1 is SGHNT and CDR2 YYREEE (reference sequence). The CDR3 is 16 residues long. CDR3 residues: CASSLKLAGGVDEQYF. Written as DNA, the CDR3 is TGTGCCAGCAGCTTGAAACTAGCGGGTGGAGTCGACGAGCAGTACTTC.

This clone was counted a single time. V usage is TRBV10-2 and J usage is TRBJ1-3, with 9 positions matching TRBD1. The V gene's germline CDR1 is WSHSY and CDR2 SAAADI. This CDR3 contains 14 residues. The V segment lost 8 bases and the J segment 0 bases; nucleotides outside the gene matches: 2. CDR3 sequence: CASGTGTSGNTIYF. In DNA, the CDR3 is TGCGCCAGCGGGACAGGGACCTCTGGAAACACCATATATTTT.

This clone came up once. This sample includes further DNA sequences coding for the same CDR3. The V and J genes are TRBV28 and TRBJ2-7, with D perhaps TRBD2 (6 bases). The CDR3 contains 11 residues. Germline V lookup: CDR1 MDHEN, CDR2 SYDVKM. V shed 6 bases and J shed 4 bases, with 7 bases lying between them. The CDR3 bases are TGTGCCAGCAGCCGGGGGTACGAGCAGTACTTC. Residues: CASSRGYEQYF.

This sequence joins TRBV6-2 or TRBV6-3 and TRBJ2-3, with D tentatively TRBD1 (5 bases). CDR3 length: 12 amino acids. Trimming cost V 5 bases and J 6 bases, with 9 bases left between them. The germline V gene encodes CDR1 MNHEY and CDR2 SVGEGT. CDR3 bases: TGTGCCAGCAGTCCAGGGATGGATACGCAGTATTTT. As protein: CASSPGMDTQYF.

The rearrangement joins TRBV7-2 to TRBJ2-3; no definite D call. Germline values: CDR1 SGHTA, CDR2 FQGNSA. Trimming took 0 bases from V and 5 from J, leaving 6 bases between them. The CDR3 spans 13 residues. Written as DNA, the CDR3 is TGTGCCAGCAGCTTAGCGCAGGAAGATACGCAGTATTTT. Translating it yields CASSLAQEDTQYF. The entire variable domain, with the rest obtained from reference TRBV7-2 and TRBJ2-3, is as follows: GAGVSQSPSNKVTEKGKDVELRCDPISGHTALYWYRQSLGQGLEFLIYFQGNSAPDKSGLPSDRFSAERTGGSVSTLTIQRTQQEDSAVYLCASSLAQEDTQYFGPGTRLTVL.

The rearrangement joins TRBV18 to TRBJ1-6; 8 bases are a match to TRBD1. Germline V gives CDR1 KGHSH, CDR2 LQKENI. The CDR3 spans 15 residues. V was clipped by 6 bases and J by 8 bases; unmatched bases: 9. The CDR3 DNA is TGTGCCAGCTCGGGCGGACAGGGCCGGGATTCACCCCTCCACTTT. The encoded protein is CASSGGQGRDSPLHF. The variable domain in full, completed from reference TRBV18 and TRBJ1-6, reads NAGVMQNPRHLVRRRGQEARLRCSPMKGHSHVYWYRQLPEEGLKFMVYLQKENIIDESGMPKERFSAEFPKEGPSILRIQQVVRGDSAAYFCASSGGQGRDSPLHFGNGTRLTVT.

This clone was counted a single time. The rearrangement joins TRBV5-1 to TRBJ2-7; 8 nucleotides agree with TRBD1. The CDR3 spans 14 residues. Germline values: CDR1 SGHRS, CDR2 YFSETQ. V was pared by 3 bases and J by 2 bases, with 4 bases of the junction left unmatched. The CDR3 coding sequence is TGCGCCAGCAGCTCGGACAGGGTCCCCTACGAGCAGTACTTC. It codes for CASSSDRVPYEQYF.

V and J are TRBV6-5 and TRBJ2-3; 7 positions match TRBD1. The germline V gene has CDR1 MNHEY and CDR2 SVGAGI. The V gene end was trimmed by 4 bases and the J gene end by 4 bases; junction bases not matched to a gene: 5. The CDR3 contains 14 residues. CDR3 in amino acids: CASSFDRVADTQYF. The CDR3 DNA sequence: TGTGCCAGCAGTTTCGACAGGGTCGCAGATACGCAGTATTTT.

This chain joins TRBV10-1 and TRBJ2-7, with TRBD1 identical over 8 bases. CDR1 and CDR2 (germline): WNHNN, SYGVQD (reference sequence). Germline trimming cut 3 bases from V and 3 bases from J; bases unmatched to any gene: 4. This CDR3 comprises 14 residues. CDR3 sequence reads: CASSDRDRSYEQYF. CDR3 sequence (DNA): TGCGCCAGCAGTGACCGGGACAGGAGCTACGAGCAGTACTTC.

The rearrangement uses TRBV30 and TRBJ2-2; D is uncertain. Trimming cost V 3 bases and J 5 bases, with 10 bases left between them. The CDR3 spans 13 residues. From germline, CDR1 is GTSNPN and CDR2 SVGIG (reference sequence). This CDR3 reads CAWSPHSTGELFF. The DNA of the CDR3 is TGTGCCTGGAGCCCGCACTCTACCGGGGAGCTGTTTTTT.

V gene TRBV19 combines with J gene TRBJ1-2, with a weak D call TRBD1 (5 bases). Looked up from germline, CDR1 is LNHDA and CDR2 is SQIVND (reference sequence). V was clipped by 7 bases and J by 6 bases, with 15 bases between them. The length of the CDR3 is 13 residues. CDR3 DNA sequence: TGTGCCAGTAAAGTATCAGGGTCTGATGGCTACACCTTC. Its protein is CASKVSGSDGYTF.

The gene calls are TRBV28 and TRBJ2-3; a weak D match, TRBD2 (5 bases). Germline CDR1 and CDR2: MDHEN and SYDVKM. The CDR3 covers 13 residues. The germline V and J ends were trimmed by 4 bases and 3 bases, with 8 bases remaining between them. DNA of the CDR3: TGTGCCAGCAGTTCAAGCGGTACAGATACGCAGTATTTT. This translates into CASSSSGTDTQYF. Variable domain in full (rest from reference TRBV28 and TRBJ2-3): DVKVTQSSRYLVKRTGEKVFLECVQDMDHENMFWYRQDPGLGLRLIYFSYDVKMKEKGDIPEGYSVSREKKERFSLILESASTNQTSMYLCASSSSGTDTQYFGPGTRLTVL.

The rearrangement joins TRBV29-1 to TRBJ2-5, with D perhaps matching TRBD2 (5 bases). CDR1 is SQVTM and CDR2 is ANQGSEA in the germline V gene. Trimming pared 6 bases from V and 2 bases from J, leaving 19 bases between. The CDR3 is 15 residues long. This CDR3 is CSVNRAGSIQETQYF. DNA for the CDR3: TGCAGCGTCAACCGGGCGGGCAGTATACAAGAGACCCAGTACTTC. The whole variable domain, filled in from reference TRBV29-1 and TRBJ2-5, reads SAVISQKPSRDICQRGTSLTIQCQVDSQVTMMFWYRQQPGQSLTLIATANQGSEATYESGFVIDKFPISRPNLTFSTLTVSNMSPEDSSIYLCSVNRAGSIQETQYFGPGTRLLVL.

V is TRBV2 and J is TRBJ1-5; the match to TRBD1 covers 11 bases. J lost 6 bases, V lost 7 bases, and 8 bases had no gene match. The germline V gene encodes CDR1 SNHLY and CDR2 FYNNEI. The CDR3 length is 15 residues. The chain's CDR3 is CASKDRTGGFQPQHF. The CDR3 coding sequence is TGTGCCAGCAAGGACCGGACAGGGGGCTTTCAGCCCCAGCATTTT.

This clone has a handful of counts. V and J are TRBV18 and TRBJ2-4, with D possibly matching TRBD1 (5 bases). The V gene lost 1 base and the J gene lost 1 base, with 11 bases spanning the gap. Germline assignment: CDR1 KGHSH and CDR2 LQKENI. This CDR3 has 16 residues. The CDR3 DNA follows: TGTGCCAGCTCACCACGGGGCGCTGGGGCCAAAAACATTCAGTACTTC. Residues: CASSPRGAGAKNIQYF.